The rows below give T cell receptor beta chains drawn from one sample of a study of T cells after yellow fever vaccination. TCRdb reprocessed the 5' RACE reads via MiXCR and lists one record per CDR3 protein. Of some 340,000 distinct CDR3 sequences in the sample, roughly 10% were seen once. The sequencing used CD4+ T cells sorted from PBMCs, collected 45 days after the yellow fever booster vaccination. These receptors originate from a young man who received the YFV17D yellow fever vaccine. Both conserved end residues are part of each CDR3. D genes are given only for firm matches. Part of the rows lack a size; the others show once, few, many or a class for expanded clones.

size: few; D: NA; J: TRBJ2-7; V: TRBV4-3; DNA: TGCGCCAGCAGCCAAGACTCCGGGGCCAGGCAGTACTTC; CDR3: CASSQDSGARQYF
size: NA; D: TRBD2; J: TRBJ2-2; V: TRBV5-1; DNA: TGCGCCAGCGGCCTAGCGGGGAACACCGGGGAGCTGTTTTTT; CDR3: CASGLAGNTGELFF
size: few; D: NA; J: TRBJ1-1; V: TRBV29-1; DNA: TGCAGCGTTGTCACTAACACTGAAGCTTTCTTT; CDR3: CSVVTNTEAFF
size: few; D: TRBD2; J: TRBJ2-5; V: TRBV10-2; DNA: TGCGCCAGCAGTGATACCGGGACTAGCCGACAAGAGACCCAGTACTTC; CDR3: CASSDTGTSRQETQYF
size: NA; D: TRBD2; J: TRBJ2-2; V: TRBV20-1; DNA: TGCAGTGCTAGAGATCCCAGCGGGGGGTCCGGGGAGCTGTTTTTT; CDR3: CSARDPSGGSGELFF
size: many; D: TRBD2; J: TRBJ2-5; V: TRBV9; DNA: TGTGCCAGCAGCGCGGGTTTAGCGGGGGATGAGACCCAGTACTTC; CDR3: CASSAGLAGDETQYF
size: few; D: TRBD2; J: TRBJ2-2; V: TRBV4-3; DNA: TGCGCCAGCAGCGAGCGGGGTGAGCCGTTCGGGGAGCTGTTTTTT; CDR3: CASSERGEPFGELFF
size: many; D: NA; J: TRBJ1-5; V: TRBV28; DNA: TGTGCCAGCAGTTTAGGGGGCTTTCAGCCCCAGCATTTT; CDR3: CASSLGGFQPQHF
size: NA; D: NA; J: TRBJ2-1; V: TRBV28; DNA: TGTGCCAGCAGTTTTCGGGACGCTTCGTTCTTC; CDR3: CASSFRDASFF
size: many; D: NA; J: TRBJ2-5; V: TRBV4-2; DNA: TGTGCCAGCAGCCAAAAGTCGGACCAAGGAGAGACCCAGTACTTC; CDR3: CASSQKSDQGETQYF
size: many; D: TRBD1; J: TRBJ2-7; V: TRBV18; DNA: TGTGCCAGCTCACCTGACAGGGCCGAGCAGTACTTC; CDR3: CASSPDRAEQYF
size: NA; D: NA; J: TRBJ2-1; V: TRBV29-1; DNA: TGCAGCGTTGCCGGGGCTAGCTCCTACAATGAGCAGTTCTTC; CDR3: CSVAGASSYNEQFF
size: NA; D: NA; J: TRBJ1-3; V: TRBV6-5; DNA: TGTGCCAGCAGAACATTATACTCCTCTGGAAACACCATATATTTT; CDR3: CASRTLYSSGNTIYF
size: NA; D: TRBD1; J: TRBJ2-7; V: TRBV6-5; DNA: TGTGCCAGCAGCTCCCAGGGGGCTCCTGACGAGCAGTACTTC; CDR3: CASSSQGAPDEQYF
size: NA; D: NA; J: TRBJ2-2; V: TRBV7-2; DNA: TGTGCCAGCAGCATCGCTCAGGGGGGCAACACCGGGGAGCTGTTTTTT; CDR3: CASSIAQGGNTGELFF
size: NA; D: NA; J: TRBJ1-2; V: TRBV11-1; DNA: TGTGCCAGCAGCCCCCTAATCCGGGGCACTAACTATGGCTACACCTTC; CDR3: CASSPLIRGTNYGYTF
size: NA; D: TRBD1; J: TRBJ1-2; V: TRBV7-2; DNA: TGTGCCCAGGGACAGGGCAAGGATGGCTACACCTTC; CDR3: CAQGQGKDGYTF
size: few; D: TRBD1; J: TRBJ2-4; V: TRBV11-2; DNA: TGTGCCAGCAGAGCCATTTCTAGCAGGGGGAAAGCCAAAAACATTCAGTACTTC; CDR3: CASRAISSRGKAKNIQYF
size: few; D: NA; J: TRBJ1-1; V: TRBV7-3; DNA: TGTGCCAGCAGCTTATTCACGAACACTGAAGCTTTCTTT; CDR3: CASSLFTNTEAFF
size: few; D: NA; J: TRBJ1-5; V: TRBV4-3; DNA: TGCGCCAGCAGCCTGGATTCCCGGGGCAATCAGCCCCAGCATTTT; CDR3: CASSLDSRGNQPQHF
size: NA; D: NA; J: TRBJ1-1; V: TRBV19; DNA: TGTGCCAGTAGTATAATTAGCACAGGAAACACTGAAGCTTTCTTT; CDR3: CASSIISTGNTEAFF
size: NA; D: NA; J: TRBJ2-2; V: TRBV7-2; DNA: TGTGCCAGCAGCTTGGTTAGGGAACACGGGGAGCTGTTTTTT; CDR3: CASSLVREHGELFF
size: few; D: NA; J: TRBJ1-2; V: TRBV7-2; DNA: TGTGCCAGCAGCTCAGAGGCGGTAGTGTCCTATGGCTACACCTTC; CDR3: CASSSEAVVSYGYTF
size: NA; D: NA; J: TRBJ1-2; V: TRBV5-1; DNA: TGCGCCAGCAGCTTGGTGACAAGTTATGGCTACACCTTC; CDR3: CASSLVTSYGYTF
size: NA; D: TRBD1; J: TRBJ1-4; V: TRBV4-2; DNA: TGTGCCAGCAGCCCGCAGGGGGTATCTAATGAAAAACTGTTTTTT; CDR3: CASSPQGVSNEKLFF
size: NA; D: TRBD2; J: TRBJ2-3; V: TRBV23-1; DNA: TGCGCCCGCGGCGGGGGGTGGAGCACAGATACGCAGTATTTT; CDR3: CARGGGWSTDTQYF
size: NA; D: NA; J: TRBJ2-3; V: TRBV28; DNA: TGTGCCAGCAGTCGACAGGCATCAGATACGCAGTATTTT; CDR3: CASSRQASDTQYF
size: NA; D: TRBD1; J: TRBJ1-5; V: TRBV7-9; DNA: TGTGCCAGCAGCTTAGAGACAGGGGATCAGCCCCAGCATTTT; CDR3: CASSLETGDQPQHF
size: NA; D: TRBD1; J: TRBJ1-1; V: TRBV24-1; DNA: TGTGCCACCAGTGATCAGGACAGGAAAGCTTTCTTT; CDR3: CATSDQDRKAFF
size: NA; D: TRBD2; J: TRBJ2-1; V: TRBV18; DNA: TGTGCCAGCTCATATGGGACTAGCGGTTCGAATGAGCAGTTCTTC; CDR3: CASSYGTSGSNEQFF
size: NA; D: TRBD1; J: TRBJ1-2; V: TRBV2; DNA: TGTGCCAGCAGCGGGGACAGTCCGCAATATGGCTACACCTTC; CDR3: CASSGDSPQYGYTF
size: NA; D: TRBD2; J: TRBJ2-3; V: TRBV30; DNA: TGTGCCTGGACTAGCGGGGGGGCGGTAGATACGCAGTATTTT; CDR3: CAWTSGGAVDTQYF
size: NA; D: TRBD1; J: TRBJ2-7; V: TRBV6-2/TRBV6-3; DNA: TGTGCCAGCAGTTACGGGTGGCAGGGGGCAGGCTACGAGCAGTACTTC; CDR3: CASSYGWQGAGYEQYF
size: NA; D: TRBD1; J: TRBJ1-2; V: TRBV7-2; DNA: TGTGCCAGCAGCGCGCAAGGGGGCTACTATGGCTACACCTTC; CDR3: CASSAQGGYYGYTF
size: few; D: TRBD1; J: TRBJ1-2; V: TRBV7-2; DNA: TGTGCCAGCACCCGACAGGGGGAATATGGCTACACCTTC; CDR3: CASTRQGEYGYTF
size: NA; D: TRBD2; J: TRBJ2-3; V: TRBV18; DNA: TGTGCCAGCTCACCACGGACTAGAGGGGTTACGCAGTATTTT; CDR3: CASSPRTRGVTQYF
size: once; D: NA; J: TRBJ1-4; V: TRBV30; DNA: TGTGCCTGGAGTGAGCTTCATGGTTCGGGTGAAAAACTGTTTTTT; CDR3: CAWSELHGSGEKLFF
size: few; D: TRBD2; J: TRBJ2-3; V: TRBV5-1; DNA: TGCGCCAGCAGCTTAGTAGCGGGGGATGCCACAGATACGCAGTATTTT; CDR3: CASSLVAGDATDTQYF
size: NA; D: NA; J: TRBJ2-3; V: TRBV27; DNA: TGTGCCAGCAAGGGGGGTAGCACAGATACGCAGTATTTT; CDR3: CASKGGSTDTQYF
size: few; D: NA; J: TRBJ2-5; V: TRBV12-3/TRBV12-4; DNA: TGTGCCAGCAAAACTCAGGGGTCCGGGGAGACCCAGTACTTC; CDR3: CASKTQGSGETQYF
size: NA; D: NA; J: TRBJ1-5; V: TRBV29-1; DNA: TGCAGCGCCCGCTGGGGGGCGAATCAGCCCCAGCATTTT; CDR3: CSARWGANQPQHF
size: NA; D: TRBD1; J: TRBJ1-4; V: TRBV25-1; DNA: TGTGCCAGCAGTGACCCAGGGGGCGTGGGTGAAAAACTGTTTTTT; CDR3: CASSDPGGVGEKLFF
size: few; D: NA; J: TRBJ2-5; V: TRBV7-9; DNA: TGTGCCAGCAGCTTAGAAGCAGGGCCGCAAGAGACCCAGTACTTC; CDR3: CASSLEAGPQETQYF
size: few; D: TRBD2; J: TRBJ2-2; V: TRBV5-1; DNA: TGCGCCAGCAGCGGACTAGCGGGGTCGAACACCGGGGAGCTGTTTTTT; CDR3: CASSGLAGSNTGELFF
size: NA; D: NA; J: TRBJ2-3; V: TRBV9; DNA: TGTGCCAGCAGCGTAGGAGCAGGTTGGACAGATACGCAGTATTTT; CDR3: CASSVGAGWTDTQYF
size: NA; D: NA; J: TRBJ2-1; V: TRBV7-2; DNA: TGTGCCAGCAGCTTTTGGGGGGGCCACGGTAATGAGCAGTTCTTC; CDR3: CASSFWGGHGNEQFF
size: few; D: TRBD2; J: TRBJ2-3; V: TRBV20-1; DNA: TGCAGTGCTAGAGTGGGCGGGGGTAGCACAGATACGCAGTATTTT; CDR3: CSARVGGGSTDTQYF
size: few; D: NA; J: TRBJ1-5; V: TRBV20-1; DNA: TGCAGTGCCCCCACCTGGGGCGGGACATCAGATCAGCCCCAGCATTTT; CDR3: CSAPTWGGTSDQPQHF
size: NA; D: TRBD1; J: TRBJ2-6; V: TRBV28; DNA: TGTGCCAGCAGGATTGGGACAGTGGGCAACGTCCTGACTTTC; CDR3: CASRIGTVGNVLTF
size: NA; D: NA; J: TRBJ2-3; V: TRBV5-1; DNA: TGCGCCAGCAGCCTGGGAGACAGCCACTCCGGAGATACGCAGTATTTT; CDR3: CASSLGDSHSGDTQYF
size: once; D: TRBD1; J: TRBJ2-7; V: TRBV3-1; DNA: TGTGCCAGCAGCCCGTGGACAGGGGCCTACGAGCAGTACTTC; CDR3: CASSPWTGAYEQYF
size: few; D: TRBD1; J: TRBJ2-1; V: TRBV5-6; DNA: TGTGCCAGCAGCTACGCCGGGACAGATTACAATGAGCAGTTCTTC; CDR3: CASSYAGTDYNEQFF
size: few; D: TRBD1; J: TRBJ2-4; V: TRBV7-2; DNA: TGTGCCAGCAGCTTAGGAGGGTTAGGGACAGGGTCATTCAAAAACATTCAGTACTTC; CDR3: CASSLGGLGTGSFKNIQYF
size: NA; D: NA; J: TRBJ2-1; V: TRBV28; DNA: TGTGCCACCCAGCTTTGGACAGAGCAGTTCTTC; CDR3: CATQLWTEQFF
size: few; D: NA; J: TRBJ2-1; V: TRBV19; DNA: TGTGCCAGTATCCGGTCAACGGGGAACCCCTACAATGAGCAGTTCTTC; CDR3: CASIRSTGNPYNEQFF
size: NA; D: TRBD1; J: TRBJ2-1; V: TRBV7-3; DNA: TGTGCCAGCAGCGCGACAGGGAGTGAGCAGTTCTTC; CDR3: CASSATGSEQFF
size: NA; D: TRBD1; J: TRBJ1-2; V: TRBV5-4; DNA: TGTGCCAGCAGCTGGGACAGGGGGCAACGTGGCTACACCTTC; CDR3: CASSWDRGQRGYTF
size: few; D: TRBD1; J: TRBJ2-1; V: TRBV27; DNA: TGTGCCAGCAGTTTATCCCGGACAGGGTACAATGAGCAGTTCTTC; CDR3: CASSLSRTGYNEQFF
size: NA; D: TRBD2; J: TRBJ2-1; V: TRBV7-2; DNA: TGTGCCAGCAGCCGCGGGGGGAGGGGCGAATTAAATGAGCAGTTCTTC; CDR3: CASSRGGRGELNEQFF